The text below deals with one TCR beta chain. The antigen remains undetermined. These data are taken from a study of identical twins. cDNA carried unique molecular identifiers, and a universal primer site was added by template switching. TCRdb analysed the 5' RACE reads with MiXCR anew, one entry per CDR3 protein. The sample lists roughly 480,000 distinct CDR3 sequences, 20% to 30% occurring once. CDR3 length: 16 residues. CDR1 DFQATT and CDR2 SNEGSKA come from the germline V gene (reference sequence). Trimming cost V 6 bases and J 7 bases; bases outside gene matches: 12. Overall study findings and caveats: Findings came from cross-sectional statistics, without long-term follow-up of donors.

This sample was also put to use in a study of T cells expressing NK-cell markers. This second study notes: The TCR beta repertoires originated in sorted CD3+CD56+NKG2C+, CD3+CD56+NKG2C- and CD3+CD56-NKG2C+ T cells. A range of roughly 1.0-8% of CD8+ T cells consisted of dominant NKG2C+ clonotypes in 5 to 7 donors.

The TCR sequence derives from a woman between 18 and 29 years old in good health. Input material: CD4+ T cells sorted from blood. The chain uses TRBV20-1 and TRBJ2-1, with TRBD2 identical over 13 bases. CDR3 in amino acids: CSATSGGAFLRNEQFF. The CDR3 region has the DNA TGCAGTGCAACTAGCGGGGGGGCTTTTTTAAGAAATGAGCAGTTCTTC.